The clone carrying this T cell receptor beta chain was counted once. In the source study's methods: Estimates of nucleated cell counts were drawn from the amplification of reference gene primers. The method was immunoSEQ multiplex PCR; TCRdb's version includes in-frame clones alone and lacks a portion of them. V and J calls and clone size follow that table, whereas D and trimming were derived from the DNA. The sample holds roughly 25,000 clones; around 60% are singletons and the top ten take less than 7.5%. The sample originates from a study of blood T cell repertoires in COVID-19. Looking at the study overall: Samples representing acute and convalescent COVID-19 were sourced from the United States, Italy and Spain. T cells, B-cell-depleted T cells, or PBMCs provided the cDNA or gDNA that served as material.

Germline-derived CDR1 and CDR2 are MGHRA and YSYEKL. The J segment lost 1 base and the V segment lost 4 bases, leaving 10 bases of the junction unmatched. This CDR3 comprises 18 residues. The sequence derives from a man in his 60s with active or convalescent COVID-19. This rearrangement joins TRBV4-1 to TRBJ2-7; 13 positions agree with TRBD2. Sequences were obtained from peripheral blood. This CDR3 is CASSPLTSGGNLSYEQYF. CDR3 in DNA: TGCGCCAGCAGCCCCCTGACTAGCGGGGGGAACTTATCCTACGAGCAGTACTTC.